The rows below give T cell receptor beta chains drawn from one sample of a study of T cell responses to AZD1222 COVID-19 vaccine. Measured with immunoSEQ multiplex PCR; TCRdb has only the in-frame clones, and not every one. The sample lists fewer than 200,000 clones, around 90% occurring once. Sequencing used peripheral blood, obtained 28 days after the second AZD1222 dose. The receptor source for this set is an adult who received the AZD1222 COVID-19 vaccine. Each CDR3 is given with its conserved first and last residue. Fields, in order: clone size, V gene, D gene, J gene, CDR3 protein, CDR3 DNA. A D gene is named only where the DNA matches it firmly. Rows give clone size only sometimes, using once, few, many, or a class for an expanded clone.

abundance: .
v_gene: TRBV9
d_gene: .
j_gene: TRBJ1-4
CDR3aa: CASSVGVTNEKLFF
CDR3nt: TGTGCCAGCAGCGTAGGCGTAACTAATGAAAAACTGTTTTTT

abundance: .
v_gene: TRBV6-1
d_gene: .
j_gene: TRBJ1-6
CDR3aa: CASSEGTGLLNSPLHF
CDR3nt: TGTGCCAGCAGTGAAGGGACGGGCCTACTAAATTCACCCCTCCACTTT

abundance: .
v_gene: TRBV6-5
d_gene: .
j_gene: TRBJ1-1
CDR3aa: CASSYSRGAGTEAFF
CDR3nt: TGTGCCAGCAGTTACTCGCGGGGGGCAGGCACTGAAGCTTTCTTT

abundance: .
v_gene: TRBV6-1
d_gene: .
j_gene: TRBJ2-7
CDR3aa: CASSEARYEQYF
CDR3nt: TGTGCCAGCAGTGAAGCGCGATACGAGCAGTACTTC

abundance: .
v_gene: TRBV19
d_gene: TRBD1
j_gene: TRBJ1-2
CDR3aa: CASTLRDRENYGYTF
CDR3nt: TGTGCCAGTACCCTCCGGGACAGGGAAAACTATGGCTACACCTTC

abundance: once
v_gene: TRBV3-1/TRBV3-2
d_gene: .
j_gene: TRBJ2-2
CDR3aa: CASSPSDSPGELFF
CDR3nt: TGTGCCAGCAGCCCTAGCGACTCACCCGGGGAGCTGTTTTTT

abundance: .
v_gene: TRBV12-3/TRBV12-4
d_gene: .
j_gene: TRBJ2-1
CDR3aa: CASSLTPPEQFF
CDR3nt: TGTGCCAGCAGTTTGACCCCCCCCGAGCAGTTCTTC

abundance: few
v_gene: TRBV5-1
d_gene: .
j_gene: TRBJ1-2
CDR3aa: CASSLTGTVYGYTF
CDR3nt: TGCGCCAGCAGCTTAACCGGGACGGTCTATGGCTACACCTTC

abundance: .
v_gene: TRBV5-1
d_gene: TRBD1
j_gene: TRBJ2-7
CDR3aa: CASSPYRQGAPSYEQYF
CDR3nt: TGCGCCAGCAGCCCCTATCGACAGGGTGCCCCCTCCTACGAGCAGTACTTC

abundance: .
v_gene: TRBV25-1
d_gene: .
j_gene: TRBJ2-3
CDR3aa: CASSDGGSTDTQYF
CDR3nt: TGTGCCAGCAGTGACGGGGGTAGCACAGATACGCAGTATTTT

abundance: .
v_gene: TRBV30
d_gene: .
j_gene: TRBJ1-6
CDR3aa: CAWSGGTNSPLHF
CDR3nt: TGTGCCTGGAGCGGAGGAACGAATTCACCCCTCCACTTT

abundance: .
v_gene: TRBV7-6
d_gene: .
j_gene: TRBJ1-1
CDR3aa: CANPSGRGMNTEAFF
CDR3nt: TGTGCCAACCCCTCGGGACGAGGGATGAACACTGAAGCTTTCTTT